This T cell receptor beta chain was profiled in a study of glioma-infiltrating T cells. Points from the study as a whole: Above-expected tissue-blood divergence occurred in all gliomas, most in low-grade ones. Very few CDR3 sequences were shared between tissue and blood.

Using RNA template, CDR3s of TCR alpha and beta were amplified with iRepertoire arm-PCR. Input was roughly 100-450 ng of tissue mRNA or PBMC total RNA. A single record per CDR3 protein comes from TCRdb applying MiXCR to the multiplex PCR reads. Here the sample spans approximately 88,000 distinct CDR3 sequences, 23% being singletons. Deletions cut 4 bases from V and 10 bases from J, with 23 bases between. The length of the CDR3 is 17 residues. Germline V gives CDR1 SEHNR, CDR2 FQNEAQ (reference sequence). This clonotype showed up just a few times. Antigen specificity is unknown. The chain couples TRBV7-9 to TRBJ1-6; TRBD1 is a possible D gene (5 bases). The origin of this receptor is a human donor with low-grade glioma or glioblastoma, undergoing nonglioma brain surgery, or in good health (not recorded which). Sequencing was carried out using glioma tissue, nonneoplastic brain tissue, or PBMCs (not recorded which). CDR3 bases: TGTGCCAGCAGCTCCAAAATGGGGGGTCATCCGAGGTCACCCCTCCACTTT. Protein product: CASSSKMGGHPRSPLHF.